The source of this T cell receptor beta chain is a study of spatial heterogeneity in lung cancer. The overall study: The donors comprised approximately 72 untreated early-stage non-small cell lung cancer patients.

The table lists this clonotype with many counts. Looked up from germline, CDR1 is SGHRS and CDR2 is YFSETQ. The CDR3 extends over 15 amino acids. V dropped 0 bases and J dropped 0 bases, with 6 bases sitting between them. Via MiXCR, TCRdb re-called the 5' RACE reads, giving one row per CDR3 protein. This table holds 39,000 or so distinct CDR3 sequences, under 12% found once. The time point here: blood at routine non-recurrence follow-up after resection. Sequenced material: PBMCs, taken at follow-up. This rearrangement joins TRBV5-1 to TRBJ1-4; no firm D call. The receptor's source is a female donor with early-stage non-small cell lung cancer. The CDR3 sequence is CASSLDGATNEKLFF. The CDR3 DNA reads TGCGCCAGCAGCTTGGACGGAGCAACTAATGAAAAACTGTTTTTT. Drawing the rest from reference TRBV5-1 and TRBJ1-4, the complete variable domain is KAGVTQTPRYLIKTRGQQVTLSCSPISGHRSVSWYQQTPGQGLQFLFEYFSETQRNKGNFPGRFSGRQFSNSRSEMNVSTLELGDSALYLCASSLDGATNEKLFFGSGTQLSVL.